This TCR beta chain appears in the sequencing data of a study of cytomegalovirus exposure and HLA in healthy donors. At the level of the study: The roughly 120 validation repertoires, a later analysis reported, used the same platform as the 650 to 800 repertoires from the first cohort. The study's findings and limits: Subsequent analysis revealed that first-cohort TCR clusters tended to co-occur in the approximately 120 validation repertoires. Rarity characterized most TCR sequences, yet some public TCRs appeared in many donors.

The repertoire was sequenced with immunoSEQ multiplex PCR; TCRdb's copy has only in-frame clones and lacks some. The data hold about 130,000 clones, with about 96% observed a single time. Donors were drawn from the approximately 110-subject validation cohort, separate from the roughly 670-subject first cohort. The CDR3 spans 15 residues. V dropped 2 bases and J dropped 3 bases, with 14 bases sitting between them. Per the germline V gene, CDR1 is MNHEY and CDR2 is SVGAGI. In regard to this clone: Antigen specificity is unknown.

This clonotype was obtained from a man aged 18 to 30 in good health and CMV-seronegative. The chain uses TRBV6-5 and TRBJ2-7, with D perhaps matching TRBD2 (7 bases). Material for sequencing was PBMCs. The CDR3 DNA is TGTGCCAGCAGTTACGATGCGGGGGCGGACTACGAGCAGTACTTC. It specifies CASSYDAGADYEQYF.